This T cell receptor beta chain was sequenced in a study of T cells after yellow fever vaccination. TCRdb independently ran MiXCR on the 5' RACE reads; one entry per CDR3 protein. The sample lists some 400,000 distinct CDR3 sequences, roughly a sixth seen once, with roughly a sixth in the top ten. This clonotype was recorded a few times. V lost 4 bases, J lost 1 base, and 14 bases lay in between. CDR3 length: 15 residues. Germline V CDR1 and CDR2: LGHNA, YSLEER. The sequences come from PBMCs, collected before the yellow fever booster vaccination. This rearrangement joins TRBV4-3 to TRBJ2-7; a possible D gene is TRBD1 (6 bases). The source is a man younger than 35 who received the YFV17D yellow fever vaccine. In DNA, the CDR3 is TGCGCCAGCAGCCCCCAGGGGATAGGATCCTACGAGCAGTACTTC. It codes for CASSPQGIGSYEQYF.